The rows below give T cell receptor beta chains drawn from one sample of a study of control samples from healthy donors and cancer patients. Data came from immunoSEQ multiplex PCR; TCRdb stores just in-frame clones and leaves some out. The table lists about 74,000 clones, about 88% of them singletons. The sequencing input was blood. The receptor set was obtained from a woman aged 45-65 years in good health. Each CDR3 is given with its conserved first and last residue. The D gene is left open where the match is weak. Where a row states a size, it is once, few, many or the class of an expanded clone; other rows omit it.

clone size: .
D gene: TRBD1
V gene: TRBV12-5
J gene: TRBJ1-6
CDR3 protein: CASGLSTGTGDSPLHF
CDR3 DNA: TGTGCTAGTGGTTTGTCGACCGGGACAGGGGATTCACCCCTCCACTTT

clone size: once
D gene: TRBD2
V gene: TRBV2
J gene: TRBJ2-6
CDR3 protein: CASKPGLAAGANVLTF
CDR3 DNA: TGTGCCAGCAAACCGGGACTAGCGGCCGGGGCCAACGTCCTGACTTTC

clone size: .
D gene: .
V gene: TRBV12-3/TRBV12-4
J gene: TRBJ2-3
CDR3 protein: CASRNTDTQYF
CDR3 DNA: TGTGCCAGCAGAAACACGGATACGCAGTATTTT

clone size: .
D gene: .
V gene: TRBV13
J gene: TRBJ1-4
CDR3 protein: CASSLDRNEKLFF
CDR3 DNA: TGTGCCAGCAGCTTAGACAGAAACGAAAAACTGTTTTTT

clone size: .
D gene: .
V gene: TRBV3-1/TRBV3-2
J gene: TRBJ2-3
CDR3 protein: CASSQGSRGLGTDTQYF
CDR3 DNA: TGTGCCAGCAGCCAAGGATCGCGGGGCCTTGGCACAGATACGCAGTATTTT

clone size: .
D gene: .
V gene: TRBV20-1
J gene: TRBJ2-7
CDR3 protein: CSRGVGSEQYF
CDR3 DNA: TGCAGTCGCGGAGTAGGAAGCGAGCAGTACTTC

clone size: .
D gene: TRBD2
V gene: TRBV25-1
J gene: TRBJ2-3
CDR3 protein: CASSEPGLAVAQYF
CDR3 DNA: TGTGCCAGCAGTGAACCGGGACTAGCGGTTGCGCAGTATTTT

clone size: .
D gene: .
V gene: TRBV30
J gene: TRBJ1-2
CDR3 protein: CAWSVLGRSYGYTF
CDR3 DNA: TGTGCCTGGAGTGTATTGGGGAGGTCCTATGGCTACACCTTC

clone size: .
D gene: .
V gene: TRBV2
J gene: TRBJ2-3
CDR3 protein: CASTQVVGDSTQYF
CDR3 DNA: TGTGCCAGCACCCAGGTGGTAGGGGATAGCACGCAGTATTTT

clone size: .
D gene: .
V gene: TRBV5-1
J gene: TRBJ1-1
CDR3 protein: CASSPSQGNTEAFF
CDR3 DNA: TGCGCCAGCAGCCCCTCACAGGGGAACACTGAAGCTTTCTTT

clone size: .
D gene: TRBD1
V gene: TRBV5-8
J gene: TRBJ1-1
CDR3 protein: CASSLEQGAYQAFF
CDR3 DNA: TGTGCCAGCAGCTTGGAACAGGGGGCCTACCAAGCTTTCTTT

clone size: .
D gene: TRBD1
V gene: TRBV24-1
J gene: TRBJ1-6
CDR3 protein: CATSDFPDRVRSPLHF
CDR3 DNA: TGTGCCACCAGTGATTTCCCCGACAGGGTTCGATCACCCCTCCACTTT

clone size: .
D gene: .
V gene: TRBV30
J gene: TRBJ2-7
CDR3 protein: CAWSSVGGGDSYEQYF
CDR3 DNA: TGTGCCTGGAGTAGCGTCGGAGGGGGCGACTCCTACGAGCAGTACTTC

clone size: .
D gene: TRBD1
V gene: TRBV5-1
J gene: TRBJ1-1
CDR3 protein: CASSLEGTAMNTEAFF
CDR3 DNA: TGCGCCAGCAGCTTGGAAGGGACAGCAATGAACACTGAAGCTTTCTTT

clone size: .
D gene: .
V gene: TRBV12-5
J gene: TRBJ1-4
CDR3 protein: CASGFTLGARPSNEKLFF
CDR3 DNA: TGTGCTAGTGGTTTTACCTTAGGGGCTAGGCCCTCTAATGAAAAACTGTTTTTT

clone size: .
D gene: .
V gene: TRBV9
J gene: TRBJ2-3
CDR3 protein: CASSVVQSGDTQYF
CDR3 DNA: TGTGCCAGCAGCGTAGTACAGTCTGGAGATACGCAGTATTTT

clone size: .
D gene: TRBD1
V gene: TRBV6-5
J gene: TRBJ1-5
CDR3 protein: CASSSSRGDQPQHF
CDR3 DNA: TGTGCCAGCAGTAGCAGCAGGGGGGATCAGCCCCAGCATTTT

clone size: .
D gene: TRBD1
V gene: TRBV19
J gene: TRBJ2-7
CDR3 protein: CASHYSQGAPYYEQYF
CDR3 DNA: TGTGCCAGCCACTATTCCCAGGGGGCTCCGTACTACGAGCAGTACTTC

clone size: few
D gene: TRBD1
V gene: TRBV6-5
J gene: TRBJ1-3
CDR3 protein: CASSPRGQGNTIYF
CDR3 DNA: TGTGCCAGCAGCCCCAGGGGGCAGGGAAACACCATATATTTT

clone size: .
D gene: TRBD2
V gene: TRBV18
J gene: TRBJ2-3
CDR3 protein: CASSPAGGEADTQYF
CDR3 DNA: TGTGCCAGCTCACCCGCGGGGGGGGAAGCAGATACGCAGTATTTT

clone size: once
D gene: .
V gene: TRBV7-2
J gene: TRBJ1-1
CDR3 protein: CASSLGPYGMNTEAFF
CDR3 DNA: TGTGCCAGCAGCTTAGGGCCCTATGGGATGAACACTGAAGCTTTCTTT

clone size: .
D gene: .
V gene: TRBV18
J gene: TRBJ2-2
CDR3 protein: CASSLANTGELFF
CDR3 DNA: TGTGCCAGCTCACTGGCGAACACCGGGGAGCTGTTTTTT

clone size: once
D gene: .
V gene: TRBV3-1/TRBV3-2
J gene: TRBJ2-6
CDR3 protein: CASSLLGPSSGANVLTF
CDR3 DNA: TGTGCCAGCAGCCTACTGGGACCCTCCTCTGGGGCCAACGTCCTGACTTTC

clone size: .
D gene: .
V gene: TRBV24-1
J gene: TRBJ1-2
CDR3 protein: CATSDFQFSSFTF
CDR3 DNA: TGTGCCACCAGTGATTTTCAGTTCTCGAGTTTCACCTTC

clone size: .
D gene: .
V gene: TRBV5-1
J gene: TRBJ2-3
CDR3 protein: CASSFSGESTDTQYF
CDR3 DNA: TGCGCCAGCAGCTTCAGTGGGGAGAGCACAGATACGCAGTATTTT

clone size: .
D gene: .
V gene: TRBV5-4
J gene: TRBJ2-3
CDR3 protein: CASSRQQGTDTQYF
CDR3 DNA: TGTGCCAGCAGCCGACAACAGGGAACGGATACGCAGTATTTT

clone size: .
D gene: TRBD1
V gene: TRBV30
J gene: TRBJ2-7
CDR3 protein: CAWRRTGTYEQYF
CDR3 DNA: TGTGCCTGGAGGAGGACAGGTACCTACGAGCAGTACTTC

clone size: .
D gene: .
V gene: TRBV3-1/TRBV3-2
J gene: TRBJ1-2
CDR3 protein: CASSQDLKTPNYGYTF
CDR3 DNA: TGTGCCAGCAGCCAAGATTTGAAGACACCCAACTATGGCTACACCTTC

clone size: once
D gene: .
V gene: TRBV6-5
J gene: TRBJ2-7
CDR3 protein: CASSYGQGAYEQYF
CDR3 DNA: TGTGCCAGCAGTTACGGACAAGGAGCCTACGAGCAGTACTTC

clone size: .
D gene: .
V gene: TRBV19
J gene: TRBJ2-7
CDR3 protein: CASSIGREQYF
CDR3 DNA: TGTGCCAGTAGTATTGGGCGCGAGCAGTACTTC

clone size: .
D gene: .
V gene: TRBV2
J gene: TRBJ1-2
CDR3 protein: CASSDFTAAAGNYGYTF
CDR3 DNA: TGTGCCAGCAGTGATTTCACAGCAGCCGCGGGGAACTATGGCTACACCTTC

clone size: .
D gene: .
V gene: TRBV11-2
J gene: TRBJ1-1
CDR3 protein: CASSPRGYTEAFF
CDR3 DNA: TGTGCCAGCAGCCCCAGAGGGTACACTGAAGCTTTCTTT

clone size: once
D gene: .
V gene: TRBV2
J gene: TRBJ2-3
CDR3 protein: CASWYNRETDTQYF
CDR3 DNA: TGTGCCAGCTGGTATAACAGGGAAACAGATACGCAGTATTTT

clone size: .
D gene: .
V gene: TRBV11-3
J gene: TRBJ2-7
CDR3 protein: CASSLEGGYEQYF
CDR3 DNA: TGTGCCAGCAGCCTAGAGGGGGGTTACGAGCAGTACTTC

clone size: .
D gene: .
V gene: TRBV2
J gene: TRBJ1-2
CDR3 protein: CASKANYGYTF
CDR3 DNA: TGTGCCAGCAAAGCTAACTATGGCTACACCTTC

clone size: .
D gene: TRBD1
V gene: TRBV4-1
J gene: TRBJ1-4
CDR3 protein: CASSRRYRGQGRMRTNEKLFF
CDR3 DNA: TGCGCCAGCAGCCGACGATACCGTGGACAGGGGCGTATGCGAACTAATGAAAAACTGTTTTTT

clone size: .
D gene: .
V gene: TRBV2
J gene: TRBJ1-5
CDR3 protein: CASRLRVLDQPQHF
CDR3 DNA: TGTGCCAGCAGACTCAGGGTTTTGGATCAGCCCCAGCATTTT

clone size: .
D gene: .
V gene: TRBV7-9
J gene: TRBJ1-1
CDR3 protein: CASSLSAPGFTEAFF
CDR3 DNA: TGTGCCAGCAGCTTAAGTGCCCCCGGGTTCACTGAAGCTTTCTTT

clone size: .
D gene: .
V gene: TRBV9
J gene: TRBJ2-1
CDR3 protein: CASSVGAVNEQFF
CDR3 DNA: TGTGCCAGCAGCGTAGGGGCGGTCAATGAGCAGTTCTTC

clone size: .
D gene: .
V gene: TRBV4-2
J gene: TRBJ1-2
CDR3 protein: CASSQALQGANYGYTF
CDR3 DNA: TGTGCCAGCAGCCAGGCGCTACAGGGAGCTAACTATGGCTACACCTTC

clone size: .
D gene: TRBD1
V gene: TRBV7-9
J gene: TRBJ2-6
CDR3 protein: CASSLFRGQDISGANVLTF
CDR3 DNA: TGTGCCAGCAGCTTATTTAGGGGACAGGACATTTCTGGGGCCAACGTCCTGACTTTC

clone size: .
D gene: .
V gene: TRBV7-2
J gene: TRBJ1-6
CDR3 protein: CASSLDNSPLHF
CDR3 DNA: TGTGCCAGCAGCTTAGACAATTCACCCCTCCACTTT

clone size: once
D gene: .
V gene: TRBV18
J gene: TRBJ1-1
CDR3 protein: CASSSDGNTEAFF
CDR3 DNA: TGTGCCAGCTCATCGGACGGGAACACTGAAGCTTTCTTT

clone size: .
D gene: TRBD1
V gene: TRBV11-3
J gene: TRBJ2-1
CDR3 protein: CASSLGLKDRSYNEQFF
CDR3 DNA: TGTGCCAGCAGCTTAGGTTTAAAGGACAGGTCCTACAATGAGCAGTTCTTC

clone size: .
D gene: TRBD1
V gene: TRBV7-9
J gene: TRBJ2-1
CDR3 protein: CASSLTGQGVFDEQFF
CDR3 DNA: TGTGCCAGCAGCTTGACAGGGCAGGGGGTCTTTGATGAGCAGTTCTTC

clone size: .
D gene: TRBD1
V gene: TRBV14
J gene: TRBJ1-1
CDR3 protein: CASSAYLGQGDTNTEAFF
CDR3 DNA: TGTGCCAGCAGCGCCTACCTGGGACAGGGGGATACGAACACTGAAGCTTTCTTT

clone size: .
D gene: .
V gene: TRBV10-3
J gene: TRBJ2-7
CDR3 protein: CAISAPSAYEQYF
CDR3 DNA: TGTGCCATCAGTGCACCTAGTGCCTACGAGCAGTACTTC

clone size: many
D gene: .
V gene: TRBV6-6
J gene: TRBJ1-1
CDR3 protein: CASIHVVAFF
CDR3 DNA: TGTGCCAGCATCCATGTAGTAGCTTTCTTT

clone size: .
D gene: .
V gene: TRBV19
J gene: TRBJ1-4
CDR3 protein: CASFYGEKLFF
CDR3 DNA: TGTGCCAGTTTTTATGGGGAAAAACTGTTTTTT

clone size: once
D gene: .
V gene: TRBV30
J gene: TRBJ1-6
CDR3 protein: CAWSGRTNSPLHF
CDR3 DNA: TGTGCCTGGAGTGGACGGACTAATTCACCCCTCCACTTT

clone size: .
D gene: .
V gene: TRBV2
J gene: TRBJ2-3
CDR3 protein: CASRLADTQYF
CDR3 DNA: TGTGCCAGCAGGTTGGCCGATACGCAGTATTTT

clone size: .
D gene: TRBD1
V gene: TRBV2
J gene: TRBJ2-2
CDR3 protein: CASSYRGTNTGELFF
CDR3 DNA: TGTGCCAGCAGTTACAGGGGAACGAACACCGGGGAGCTGTTTTTT

clone size: .
D gene: .
V gene: TRBV27
J gene: TRBJ1-2
CDR3 protein: CASSLRQGSTYGYTF
CDR3 DNA: TGTGCCAGCAGTTTAAGGCAGGGGTCCACCTATGGCTACACCTTC

clone size: .
D gene: .
V gene: TRBV2
J gene: TRBJ1-1
CDR3 protein: CASTRRGGDTEAFF
CDR3 DNA: TGTGCCAGCACCCGAAGGGGGGGGGACACTGAAGCTTTCTTT

clone size: .
D gene: TRBD2
V gene: TRBV10-1
J gene: TRBJ2-5
CDR3 protein: CASSEPSWRGGFGETQYF
CDR3 DNA: TGCGCCAGCAGTGAGCCCTCTTGGCGGGGGGGCTTCGGGGAGACCCAGTACTTC

clone size: .
D gene: TRBD1
V gene: TRBV5-4
J gene: TRBJ1-2
CDR3 protein: CASSRDSNYGYTF
CDR3 DNA: TGTGCCAGCAGCCGGGACAGTAACTATGGCTACACCTTC

clone size: .
D gene: TRBD1
V gene: TRBV3-1/TRBV3-2
J gene: TRBJ1-4
CDR3 protein: CASSHQGTGLGEKLFF
CDR3 DNA: TGTGCCAGCAGCCACCAAGGGACAGGCTTGGGTGAAAAACTGTTTTTT

clone size: .
D gene: .
V gene: TRBV18
J gene: TRBJ1-5
CDR3 protein: CASSPEGNQPQHF
CDR3 DNA: TGTGCCAGCTCACCAGAAGGCAATCAGCCCCAGCATTTT

clone size: .
D gene: .
V gene: TRBV29-1
J gene: TRBJ1-2
CDR3 protein: CSVWSEYGYTF
CDR3 DNA: TGCAGCGTCTGGTCAGAGTATGGCTACACCTTC